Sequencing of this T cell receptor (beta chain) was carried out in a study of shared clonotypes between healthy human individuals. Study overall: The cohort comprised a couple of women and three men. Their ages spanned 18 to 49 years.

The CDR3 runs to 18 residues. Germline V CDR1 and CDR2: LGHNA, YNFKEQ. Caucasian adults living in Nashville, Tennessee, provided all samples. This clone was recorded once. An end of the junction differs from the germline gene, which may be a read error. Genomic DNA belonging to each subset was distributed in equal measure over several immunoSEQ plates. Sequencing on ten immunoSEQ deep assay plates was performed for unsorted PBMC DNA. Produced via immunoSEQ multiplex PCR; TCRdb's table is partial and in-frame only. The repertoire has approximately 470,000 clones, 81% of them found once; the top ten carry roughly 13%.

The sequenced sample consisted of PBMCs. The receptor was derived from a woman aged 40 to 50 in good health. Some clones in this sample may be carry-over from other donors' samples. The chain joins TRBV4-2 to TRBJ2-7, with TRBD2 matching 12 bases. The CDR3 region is CASSQVLTSGRKSSEQYF. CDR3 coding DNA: TGTGCCAGCAGCCAAGTTTTGACTAGCGGGAGAAAGTCCTCCGAGCAGTACTTC.